This T cell receptor beta chain was sequenced during a study of blood T cell repertoires in COVID-19. Study-wide context: Some COVID-19 samples were acute and others convalescent; all came from the United States, Italy and Spain. From T cells, B-cell-depleted T cells, or PBMCs came the material, which was cDNA or gDNA.

This CDR3 spans 15 amino acids. Per germline, CDR1 SNHLY and CDR2 FYNNEI. V shed 8 bases and J 4 bases; nucleotides not matched to a gene: 8. Per the study methods: How many nucleated cells were present was estimated from reference gene primer amplification. Using immunoSEQ multiplex PCR, the repertoire was profiled, and TCRdb retains in-frame clones only, with some absent. The V and J calls and the clone size are those of that table, but D and trimming were determined from the DNA. The data hold under 200,000 clones, with approximately 80% observed a single time. This clone is a singleton in its sample.

Sample: peripheral blood. This clonotype was sampled from a man aged 55 to 70 with COVID-19, enrolled during active disease. The chain uses TRBV2 and TRBJ2-2; 9 bases are shared with TRBD2. This CDR3 is CASQAGGSGTGELFF. Written as DNA, the CDR3 is TGTGCCAGCCAAGCGGGAGGCTCGGGCACCGGGGAGCTGTTTTTT.